One sample yielded the 2 T cell receptor beta chains listed below, sequenced in a study of cytomegalovirus exposure and HLA in healthy donors. Primers included in the PCR were 60 Vbeta and 13 Jbeta primers. TCRdb's table, derived via immunoSEQ multiplex PCR, lists solely in-frame clones and lacks some. The sample lists 100,000 to 150,000 clones; under 80% were seen once. Sequenced input: PBMCs. The receptors stem from a man aged 60-69 years in good health and CMV-seropositive.

This chain uses TRBV7-2 with TRBJ1-4; D is possibly TRBD1 (6 bases). Germline CDR1 SGHTA, CDR2 FQGNSA. This CDR3 is 15 amino acids long. The ends were cut back, 3 bases at V and 2 bases at J, with 10 bases in the middle. The CDR3 DNA sequence: TGTGCCAGCAGCTTCGGGGGGGCGACTAATGAAAAACTGTTTTTT. Protein: CASSFGGATNEKLFF.

The chain employs TRBV9 and TRBJ2-1; 9 nucleotides agree with TRBD1. CDR3 size: 14 residues. CDR1 and CDR2 (germline): SGDLS, YYNGEE. V gave up 6 bases and J gave up 15 bases; unmatched junction bases: 16. Written as DNA, the CDR3 is TGTGCCAGCACCCCTAGGGACAGGGACTCTGGGGGGTTCTTC. Amino acid sequence: CASTPRDRDSGGFF.